This T cell receptor (beta chain) was obtained from a study of neurological immune-mediated disorders (dated by TCRdb to between 2018 and 2021). As for the study more broadly: Using UMI-based sequencing, the study compared peripheral blood TCR-beta repertoires from patients with HTLV-I-associated myelopathy (HAM/TSP), patients with multiple sclerosis, and healthy controls. The roughly 110 TCR-beta libraries included longitudinal samples, technical triplicates and paired sorted CD4+ and CD8+ T-cell subsets alongside PBMC samples. Longitudinal HAM/TSP donors and healthy donors each had 3 time-points at intervals of about 3-45 months. Of the approximately 70 subjects in the cohort, approximately 15 were HAM/TSP patients, some 34 were multiple sclerosis patients, and some 20 were healthy controls. Results the study describes overall, beyond this receptor: The highest TCR clonal expansion was observed in HAM/TSP patients, whereas the lowest was observed in MS patients, even when compared with healthy controls. No identical CDR3 amino acid sequences were found to be shared among expanded clones across subjects, suggesting that TCR-beta repertoires were private in all groups.

The CDR3 numbers 11 residues from cysteine through phenylalanine. Of all the DNA, just the CDR3 is kept, 33 bases in frame from base 1. Between the V and J ends, shortened by 8 bases and 3 bases respectively, the junction contains 8 bases. For CDR1 and CDR2, the germline V gene lists MDHEN and SYDVKM. This clonotype has a count of ten or more. Its cognate antigen has yet to be identified. Base qualities are not provided; no much larger clone lies one nucleotide away. To synthesize cDNA, template-switch 5'RACE was performed with a primer carrying a 10-nucleotide random unique molecular identifier so that each TCR transcript was tagged. Every sequencing run yielded over 170 million TCR-beta sequences covering 15-18 subjects. The RNeasy kit was used to extract total RNA. TCR-beta VDJ regions were amplified with primers for the TCR constant region and the 5'RACE anchor, using the KAPA Real-time Library Amplification kit. A first PCR added sample indexes and Illumina adaptors, after which a second PCR increased the library yield. The roughly 650 bp TCR product was size-selected on a 2% E-gel SizeSelection system after Ampure bead purification. Library quality was checked on a Bioanalyzer, concentration was measured with Qubit, and libraries were quantified with the Kapa Library Quantification kit before pooling. Libraries were sequenced paired-end 2 x 150 bp on an Illumina HiSeq 2500. To increase sequence diversity, roughly 25-31% phiX was spiked into each library pool. From the authors' description of their analysis: The UMI-based MiGEC pipeline processed quality-filtered reads and removed over 80% of raw TCR sequences during error correction. VDJ genes were aligned to IMGT germline references, and each clonotype was defined by a unique CDR3 amino acid sequence together with V-J genes. Clonal expansion, Shannon diversity and CDR3 relatedness (CalcPairwiseDistances, ClusterSamples) were evaluated with VDJtools, and phylogenetic trees were built with CLCbio workbench. Clones with at least 8 unique UMIs were defined as expanded, with this threshold being based on coefficient-of-variation modelling across technical triplicates. The public sequencing data were trimmed at Q25 with fastp and processed into clonotypes with MiXCR by TCRdb, which kept only in-frame beta chains. Each entry is one CDR3 protein sequence, shown with its most common DNA and genes. The V and J calls follow TCRdb's processing rather than the paper's. The sample has tens of thousands of distinct CDR3 sequences on record, approximately 15% of them singletons. The ten largest clonotypes hold around 4.3% of the sample.

In light of the paper, this sample's time point label describes: longitudinal time-point 1 (baseline). For the unsorted PBMC libraries, 2 million PBMCs were stored in RNAlater at -80 degrees C until RNA extraction and were used to generate the libraries. Peripheral blood was subjected to Ficoll-Hypaque density gradient centrifugation to isolate PBMCs, which were then cryopreserved in liquid nitrogen. The sample comprised PBMCs. This clonotype originated in a female donor with HTLV-1-associated myelopathy (HAM/TSP). The chain couples TRBV28 to TRBJ2-7; the D region possibly corresponds to TRBD2 (6 bases align). For the CDR3, the sequence is CASGGIYEQYF. The DNA reads TGTGCCAGCGGGGGGATCTACGAGCAGTACTTC.